This TCR beta chain originates from a study of graft-versus-host responses after intestinal transplantation. In the study overall: Every recipient had anti-thymocyte globulin induction and roughly 3 years of tacrolimus plus steroids. Points from the study as a whole: GvH clones were found in recipient marrow; some appeared first in ileum or blood.

Assay: immunoSEQ multiplex PCR; the TCRdb copy retains only in-frame clones and omits some. The data hold roughly 28,000 clones, with 85% to 95% observed a single time. Trimming removed 8 bases at V and 4 bases at J, with 12 bases between. The germline V gene has CDR1 MNHNY and CDR2 SVGAGI (reference sequence). CDR3 length equals 13 residues. About this clone: The target antigen is unknown.

The specimen was PBMCs, collected roughly 62 days after intestinal transplant. The V call is TRBV6-6, the J call TRBJ1-3; D not resolved. The clonotype originates from a human patient who received an intestinal transplant, so some T cells may come from the graft donor. In DNA form, the CDR3 reads TGTGCCAGCCTTGACCCGTTAGGAAACACCATATATTTT. It encodes CASLDPLGNTIYF.